This TCR beta chain was sequenced for a study of shared clonotypes between healthy human individuals. Across the whole study: Donors had three CD4 naive, three CD4 memory, two CD8 naive and one CD8 memory plate apiece.

Each replicate PCR on the sorted subsets used 200 ng DNA (about 30,000 T cell genomes). Profiled with immunoSEQ multiplex PCR; TCRdb holds only in-frame clones, not every one. In the table there are millions of clones, 85% to 95% of which are singletons. V was shortened by 8 bases and J by 1 base, with 15 bases between the two germline ends. This CDR3 contains 15 residues. Germline V gene sequence: CDR1 MNHNS, CDR2 SASEGT. Positively selected for CCR7, the CD45RO-negative cells used as naive CD8 cells excluded terminally differentiated effector memory CD45RA+ cells. This clonotype was sampled from a man between 18 and 29 years old in good health. Some clones in this sample may be carry-over from other donors' samples. The specimen was naive CD8+ T cells from PBMCs. The chain is built from TRBV6-1 and TRBJ1-5; perhaps TRBD1 as D (5 bases). CDR3 sequence: CASVGGPWSNQPQHF. The CDR3 bases are TGTGCCAGCGTGGGGGGTCCTTGGAGCAATCAGCCCCAGCATTTT.